The 26 T cell receptor beta chains in this list originate from one sample, sequenced in a study of blood T cell repertoires in COVID-19. Measured with immunoSEQ multiplex PCR; TCRdb has only the in-frame clones, and not every one. The sample includes under 350,000 clones, approximately 86% seen only once; the top ten take around 4%. Sequenced input: PBMCs or T cells enriched from blood (not recorded which). All receptors come from a woman between 40 and 50 years old with acute COVID-19.

The V and J genes are TRBV4-2 and TRBJ1-2; tentative D call: TRBD1 (6 bases). Trimming cost V 5 bases and J 7 bases, with 17 bases left between them. The CDR3 is 14 residues long. Germline CDR1 is LGHNA and CDR2 is YNFKEQ. The CDR3 here is CASSFRQDFRGYTF. The DNA of the CDR3 is TGTGCCAGCAGCTTCCGACAGGACTTTCGTGGCTACACCTTC.

The rearrangement uses TRBV5-6 and TRBJ1-3; the D is unclear. V was pared by 0 bases and J by 2 bases, with 12 bases between. CDR1 and CDR2 from the germline V gene are SGHDT and YYEEEE. CDR3 length: 16 amino acids. CDR3 DNA sequence: TGTGCCAGCAGCTTGGGGTTACGGGGAACTGGAAACACCATATATTTT. Its protein product is CASSLGLRGTGNTIYF. Full variable domain (rest looked up from reference TRBV5-6 and TRBJ1-3): DAGVTQSPTHLIKTRGQQVTLRCSPKSGHDTVSWYQQALGQGPQFIFQYYEEEERQRGNFPDRFSGHQFPNYSSELNVNALLLGDSALYLCASSLGLRGTGNTIYFGEGSWLTVV.

This clone was observed a single time. CDR3 amino acids: CASSPTGIYGYTF. Written as DNA, the CDR3 is TGTGCCAGCAGCCCGACAGGGATCTATGGCTACACCTTC. V usage is TRBV12-3 or TRBV12-4 and J usage is TRBJ1-2; 7 bases match TRBD1. V trimming: 6 bases; J trimming: 4 bases; junction bases outside the gene matches: 5. This CDR3 is 13 amino acids long.

The chain is built from TRBV7-9 and TRBJ2-1; 7 nucleotides agree with TRBD1. The germline V gene has CDR1 SEHNR and CDR2 FQNEAQ (reference sequence). This CDR3 has 15 amino acids. J was trimmed by 6 bases and V by 6 bases; bases with no gene match: 11. CDR3 in amino acids: CASSPALGQSNEQFF. The CDR3 nucleotides read TGTGCCAGCAGTCCGGCTCTGGGACAGAGCAATGAGCAGTTCTTC.

There are a few counts of this clone. V gene TRBV10-3 combines with J gene TRBJ2-2, with 8 bases aligning to TRBD1. The CDR3 totals 12 residues. The germline CDR1 and CDR2 sequences are ENHRY and SYGVKD. Germline trimming cut 8 bases from V and 8 bases from J; bases unmatched to any gene: 4. As DNA, the CDR3 is TGTGCCATCGACAGGGGAGCTGGGGAGCTGTTTTTT. It codes for CAIDRGAGELFF.

The J gene is TRBJ2-1, the V gene TRBV5-4; a possible D gene is TRBD2 (6 bases). Germline V gene sequence: CDR1 SGHNT, CDR2 YYREEE (reference sequence). The V and J ends lost 1 base and 6 bases respectively, with 11 bases between them. This CDR3 has 14 residues. The CDR3 bases are TGTGCCAGCAGCTTGTGGGACTTCCTCAATGAGCAGTTCTTC. It is translated as CASSLWDFLNEQFF.

The rearrangement joins TRBV18 to TRBJ2-1; D gene unclear. V lost 4 bases to trimming and J lost 9 bases, with 10 bases between them. CDR1 is KGHSH and CDR2 is LQKENI in the germline V gene. The CDR3 sequence is 12 residues long. The DNA of the CDR3 is TGTGCCAGCTCACAAAACTCCGGTGAGCAGTTCTTC. It codes for CASSQNSGEQFF.

The chain carries TRBV11-2 and TRBJ2-5; the match to TRBD2 covers 8 bases. CDR1 is SGHAT and CDR2 is FQNNGV in the germline V gene. V shed 1 base, J shed 2 bases, and the junction held 3 bases outside the gene matches. CDR3 length: 15 residues. The CDR3 coding sequence is TGTGCCAGCAGCTTAGGCGGGGGGCGGCAAGAGACCCAGTACTTC. This gives the protein CASSLGGGRQETQYF.

The genes are TRBV19 and TRBJ1-2, with D perhaps TRBD1 (5 bases). The CDR3 is made up of 13 amino acids. Germline V CDR1 and CDR2: LNHDA, SQIVND (reference sequence). V lost 6 bases to trimming and J lost 5 bases, with 13 bases between them. The CDR3 sequence is CASRGQGPYGYTF. For the CDR3, the DNA is TGTGCCAGTAGGGGCCAGGGCCCGTATGGCTACACCTTC.

A single count supports this clone. The chain recombines TRBV7-9 with TRBJ2-1, with 7 bases fitting TRBD1. The length of the CDR3 is 14 residues. Germline V CDR1 and CDR2: SEHNR, FQNEAQ (reference sequence). The ends lost 1 base at V and 11 bases at J; junction bases unmatched: 8. This chain's CDR3 is CASSLELGTEKQFF. The DNA for the CDR3 is TGTGCCAGCAGCTTAGAACTCGGGACAGAAAAGCAGTTCTTC. The full variable domain, completed using reference TRBV7-9 and TRBJ2-1, is DTGVSQNPRHKITKRGQNVTFRCDPISEHNRLYWYRQTLGQGPEFLTYFQNEAQLEKSRLLSDRFSAERPKGSFSTLEIQRTEQGDSAMYLCASSLELGTEKQFFGPGTRLTVL.

J is TRBJ2-1 and V is TRBV23-1; weak D call: TRBD1 (6 bases). TRBV23-1 counts as an open reading frame of uncertain function. This CDR3 spans 18 amino acids. Trimming shortened V by 0 bases and J by 0 bases, and 15 bases separated the two germline ends. This CDR3 is CASSQSETGTHSYNEQFF. The CDR3 bases are TGCGCCAGCAGTCAATCGGAAACCGGGACACACTCCTACAATGAGCAGTTCTTC.

This clone was seen only a few times. This chain joins TRBV4-2 and TRBJ1-1; no reliable D call. There are 14 residues in the CDR3. Germline V gene sequence: CDR1 LGHNA, CDR2 YNFKEQ. The V end lost 0 bases, the J end lost 2 bases, and 7 bases lay between the germline ends. In nucleotides, the CDR3 is TGTGCCAGCAGCCAAGATACGGGTAACACTGAAGCTTTCTTT. It translates to CASSQDTGNTEAFF.

The chain links TRBV2 to TRBJ2-1; the D gene is possibly TRBD2 (7 bases). Germline CDR1 reads SNHLY; CDR2 reads FYNNEI. V was trimmed by 9 bases and J by 0 bases, leaving 18 bases between them. The CDR3 contains 16 residues. CDR3 protein: CASLTEGGASYNEQFF. DNA for the CDR3: TGTGCCAGTCTCACGGAGGGGGGGGCCTCCTACAATGAGCAGTTCTTC.

The chain uses TRBV7-2 and TRBJ2-1, with 7 bases that match TRBD1. V shed 6 bases, J shed 4 bases, and the junction held 18 bases outside the gene matches. Germline CDR1 and CDR2: SGHTA and FQGNSA. The CDR3 is 18 residues long. For the CDR3, the DNA is TGTGCCAGCAGTTTAATCCCTCGAGGGACAGTGTCGTACAATGAGCAGTTCTTC. It is translated as CASSLIPRGTVSYNEQFF.

This chain links TRBV11-2 with TRBJ1-2, with D perhaps matching TRBD1 (6 bases). The length of the CDR3 is 15 residues. Germline CDR1 and CDR2: SGHAT and FQNNGV. Trimming took 5 bases from V and 7 from J, leaving 20 bases between them. CDR3 bases: TGTGCCAGCAGCCTTAACAGGGAAGGCGCTCTTGGCTACACCTTC. Encoded protein: CASSLNREGALGYTF.

The chain recombines TRBV5-1 with TRBJ1-3, with a weak D call TRBD1 (5 bases). Germline V gene lookup returns CDR1 SGHRS and CDR2 YFSETQ. V shed 1 base and J shed 8 bases, with 10 bases lying between them. The CDR3 covers 13 residues. The CDR3 DNA is TGCGCCAGCAGCTTGTATGACAGTCACACCATATATTTT. Its protein product is CASSLYDSHTIYF. Together with reference TRBV5-1 and TRBJ1-3, the CDR3 gives the full variable domain: KAGVTQTPRYLIKTRGQQVTLSCSPISGHRSVSWYQQTPGQGLQFLFEYFSETQRNKGNFPGRFSGRQFSNSRSEMNVSTLELGDSALYLCASSLYDSHTIYFGEGSWLTVV.

This chain uses TRBV12-3 or TRBV12-4 with TRBJ2-1; D perhaps matches TRBD2 (5 bases). This CDR3 spans 13 amino acids. The V end was cut by 9 bases, the J end by 9 bases, with 18 bases between. CDR3 amino acids: CASDTPRESEQFF. The CDR3 nucleotides read TGTGCCAGTGATACCCCCCGGGAAAGTGAGCAGTTCTTC.

This clone was observed once. The chain links TRBV27 to TRBJ1-4; TRBD1 matches 10 bases. The junction had 14 bases not matched to a gene; V was cut back by 5 bases and J by 11 bases. CDR3 length: 16 amino acids. The germline CDR1 and CDR2 sequences are MNHEY and SMNVEV (reference sequence). The CDR3 reads CASSPNTGQGSWKLFF. Here the CDR3 DNA reads TGTGCCAGCAGTCCGAATACGGGACAGGGGTCTTGGAAACTGTTTTTT.

The V and J genes are TRBV25-1 and TRBJ2-3; TRBD2 matches 7 bases. The CDR3 length is 15 residues. Losses at the gene ends were 4 bases for V and 3 bases for J; bases not matched to a gene: 7. Germline CDR1 is MGHDK and CDR2 is SYGVNS. CDR3 DNA sequence: TGTGCCAGCAGTGGCGGGGGTTCGGTAACAGATACGCAGTATTTT. It specifies CASSGGGSVTDTQYF.

This chain connects TRBV21-1 to TRBJ2-1; TRBD2, the table's D call, lacks a check against the DNA. TRBV21-1 is a documented pseudogene. This CDR3 spans 22 amino acids. The CDR3 loop reads CASSNGGSTSGRRYEGYNEQFF. The CDR3 DNA reads TGTGCCAGCAGCAATGGGGGGAGTACTAGCGGGAGAAGGTACGAGGGGTACAATGAGCAGTTCTTC.

CDR3 loop: CASSVELADYNEQFF. The CDR3 DNA reads as TGTGCCAGCAGCGTAGAACTAGCGGATTACAATGAGCAGTTCTTC. This sequence joins TRBV9 and TRBJ2-1; TRBD2 aligns across 8 bases. Germline V gene sequence: CDR1 SGDLS, CDR2 YYNGEE. CDR3 length equals 15 residues. The junction had 3 bases not matched to a gene; V was cut back by 0 bases and J by 4 bases.

This clone came up a few times. CDR3 protein: CASSFFLTSGYTDTQYF. CDR3 nucleotides: TGTGCCAGCAGTTTTTTCCTGACTAGCGGGTACACAGATACGCAGTATTTT. This chain joins TRBV28 and TRBJ2-3; 10 bases align to TRBD2. The V gene's germline CDR1 is MDHEN and CDR2 SYDVKM. Trimming cost V 3 bases and J 2 bases; bases outside gene matches: 8. The CDR3 has 17 amino acids. Full variable domain (remainder filled in from reference TRBV28 and TRBJ2-3): DVKVTQSSRYLVKRTGEKVFLECVQDMDHENMFWYRQDPGLGLRLIYFSYDVKMKEKGDIPEGYSVSREKKERFSLILESASTNQTSMYLCASSFFLTSGYTDTQYFGPGTRLTVL.

J is TRBJ2-5 and V is TRBV28, with a tentative D call TRBD1 (5 bases). The V gene lost 3 bases and the J gene lost 0 bases, with 14 bases spanning the gap. This CDR3 region has 16 residues. CDR1 and CDR2 (germline): MDHEN, SYDVKM. The CDR3 reads CASSFTPSRDQETQYF. CDR3 nucleotide sequence: TGTGCCAGCAGTTTCACCCCCTCCAGGGACCAAGAGACCCAGTACTTC.

The V call is TRBV7-8, the J call TRBJ1-2; TRBD1 matches 7 bases. The CDR3 runs to 13 residues. Germline CDR1 reads SGHVS; CDR2 reads FQNEAQ. V gave up 6 bases and J gave up 5 bases; unmatched junction bases: 6. The CDR3 DNA reads as TGTGCCAGCAGACGCGGGACAGAATATGGCTACACCTTC. Translation gives CASRRGTEYGYTF.

The CDR3 coding sequence is TGCAGTGCTAGTACAGGCAGTGGCTACACCTTC. The encoded protein is CSASTGSGYTF. The rearrangement uses TRBV20-1 and TRBJ1-2; possible D gene TRBD1, 5 bases. The CDR3 extends over 11 amino acids. Trimming pared 3 bases from V and 7 bases from J, leaving 9 bases between. Germline loops: CDR1 DFQATT, CDR2 SNEGSKA (reference sequence).

In this sample, this clone turned up once. J is TRBJ2-1 and V is TRBV20-1; D gene unclear. V dropped 7 bases and J dropped 8 bases, with 9 bases sitting between them. This CDR3 has 10 amino acids. In germline, CDR1 is DFQATT, CDR2 SNEGSKA (reference sequence). CDR3 loop: CSGMGDEQFF. CDR3 DNA: TGCAGTGGAATGGGCGATGAGCAGTTCTTC.